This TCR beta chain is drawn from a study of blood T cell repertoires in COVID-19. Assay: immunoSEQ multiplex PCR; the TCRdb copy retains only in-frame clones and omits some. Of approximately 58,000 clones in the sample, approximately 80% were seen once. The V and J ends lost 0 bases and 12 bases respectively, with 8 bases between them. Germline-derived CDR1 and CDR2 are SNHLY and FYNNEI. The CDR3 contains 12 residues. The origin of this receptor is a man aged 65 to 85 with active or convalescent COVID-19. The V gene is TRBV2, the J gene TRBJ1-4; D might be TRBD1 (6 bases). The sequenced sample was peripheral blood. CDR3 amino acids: CASSEARQELFF. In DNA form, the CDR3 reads TGTGCCAGCAGTGAAGCGCGACAGGAACTGTTTTTT.